These T cell receptor beta chains were read from a single sample in a study of blood T cell repertoires in COVID-19. Using immunoSEQ multiplex PCR, the repertoire was profiled, and TCRdb retains in-frame clones only, with some absent. The sample has about 350,000 clones, roughly 87% seen once. Sequenced: peripheral blood. Every receptor here comes from a woman in her fifties or sixties with COVID-19, enrolled during active disease. The CDR3 runs from the conserved cysteine through the conserved F or W. D genes are given only for firm matches. Size is stated for part of the rows, as once, few or many counts, or as a class when the clone is expanded.

d_gene	v_gene	abundance	j_gene	CDR3aa	CDR3nt
-	TRBV19	-	TRBJ2-6	CASSIEISGANVLTF	TGTGCCAGTAGTATTGAGATCTCTGGGGCCAACGTCCTGACTTTC
TRBD1	TRBV2	-	TRBJ1-5	CASSLGQGSNQPQHF	TGTGCCAGCAGTCTAGGACAGGGTAGCAATCAGCCCCAGCATTTT
-	TRBV7-8	-	TRBJ1-6	CATYRGGVPIFGSPLHF	TGTGCCACTTATAGGGGGGGGGTGCCTATCTTCGGTTCACCCCTCCACTTT
TRBD1	TRBV5-1	-	TRBJ2-1	CASSLTGSYNEQFF	TGCGCCAGCAGTCTGACAGGGTCCTACAATGAGCAGTTCTTC
TRBD1	TRBV9	-	TRBJ1-4	CASSVGDSAAQEKLFF	TGTGCCAGCAGCGTAGGGGACAGCGCCGCGCAAGAAAAACTGTTTTTT
-	TRBV28	few	TRBJ1-2	CASSFMGVANYGYTF	TGTGCCAGCAGTTTTATGGGAGTAGCTAACTATGGCTACACCTTC
-	TRBV5-6	-	TRBJ2-7	CASSFGRGAGNFYEQYF	TGTGCCAGCAGCTTTGGCCGCGGGGCGGGTAATTTCTACGAGCAGTACTTC
TRBD1	TRBV5-1	-	TRBJ1-2	CASSLAVGQGAGYTF	TGCGCCAGCAGCTTGGCCGTGGGACAGGGGGCAGGCTACACCTTC
TRBD1	TRBV11-2	-	TRBJ1-3	CVSSLGQSSGNTIYF	TGTGTCAGCAGCTTGGGACAGAGCTCTGGAAACACCATATATTTT
-	TRBV2	-	TRBJ1-2	CASRTAGNYGYTF	TGTGCCAGCAGGACCGCGGGCAACTATGGCTACACCTTC
-	TRBV10-1	-	TRBJ1-1	CASSIGTLAGAFF	TGCGCCAGCTCCATTGGGACATTAGCAGGGGCTTTCTTT
-	TRBV4-2	-	TRBJ1-2	CASSPRDPRGYGYTF	TGTGCCAGCAGCCCTCGGGACCCGCGGGGGTATGGCTACACCTTC
-	TRBV29-1	once	TRBJ1-2	CSVPDSPGYTF	TGCAGCGTACCGGACAGCCCTGGCTACACCTTC
-	TRBV15	-	TRBJ1-5	CATSRDMNQPQHF	TGTGCCACCAGCAGAGATATGAATCAGCCCCAGCATTTT
-	TRBV3-1/TRBV3-2	-	TRBJ1-5	CASSLLSSNQPQHF	TGTGCCAGCAGCCTTCTTAGTAGCAATCAGCCCCAGCATTTT
-	TRBV9	-	TRBJ1-6	CASSPEPPGQFYNSPLHF	TGTGCCAGCAGCCCGGAGCCGCCAGGGCAATTCTATAATTCACCCCTCCACTTT
TRBD1	TRBV9	-	TRBJ1-4	CASSVGRGTGNEKLFF	TGTGCCAGCAGCGTAGGAAGAGGGACAGGGAATGAAAAACTGTTTTTT
-	TRBV28	-	TRBJ1-1	CASRILGHNTEAFF	TGTGCCAGCCGGATACTGGGACATAACACTGAAGCTTTCTTT
-	TRBV2	-	TRBJ2-5	CASSSPGQGLRETQYF	TGTGCCAGCAGTTCACCAGGGCAAGGGTTGAGGGAGACCCAGTACTTC
-	TRBV7-9	-	TRBJ2-3	CASSLAQGTSTDTQYF	TGTGCCAGCAGCTTGGCACAGGGGACTAGCACAGATACGCAGTATTTT
TRBD1	TRBV6-5	-	TRBJ1-2	CASSYSQSGQGIAF	TGTGCCAGCAGTTACTCTCAATCGGGACAGGGGATCGCCTTC
-	TRBV18	-	TRBJ2-3	CASSPIGVGVADTQYF	TGTGCCAGCTCACCGATCGGGGTAGGAGTGGCAGATACGCAGTATTTT
-	TRBV12-3/TRBV12-4	-	TRBJ1-2	CASSRQVGYGYTF	TGTGCCAGCAGCAGACAGGTGGGCTATGGCTACACCTTC
-	TRBV27	-	TRBJ1-1	CASSASGGHTEAFF	TGTGCCAGCAGTGCCTCGGGAGGGCACACTGAAGCTTTCTTT
-	TRBV21-1	-	TRBJ2-7	CAILGPDPGLADTYEQYF	TGTGCCATCCTAGGCCCCGATCCGGGACTAGCGGATACCTACGAGCAGTACTTC
-	TRBV19	-	TRBJ1-5	CASKAGVQPQHF	TGTGCCAGTAAGGCAGGGGTTCAGCCCCAGCATTTT
-	TRBV20-1	once	TRBJ1-1	CSAIRGGAFF	TGCAGTGCTATCCGGGGGGGGGCTTTCTTT